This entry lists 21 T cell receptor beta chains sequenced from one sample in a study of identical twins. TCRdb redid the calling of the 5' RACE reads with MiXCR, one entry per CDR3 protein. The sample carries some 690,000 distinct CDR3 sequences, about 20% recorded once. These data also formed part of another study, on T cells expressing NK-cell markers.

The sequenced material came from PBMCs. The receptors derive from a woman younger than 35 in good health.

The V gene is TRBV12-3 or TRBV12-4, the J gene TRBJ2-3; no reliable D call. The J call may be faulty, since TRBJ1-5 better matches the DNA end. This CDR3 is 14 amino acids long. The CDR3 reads CASITSGSTDTQHF. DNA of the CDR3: TGTGCCAGCATCACCAGCGGGAGCACAGATACGCAGCATTTT.

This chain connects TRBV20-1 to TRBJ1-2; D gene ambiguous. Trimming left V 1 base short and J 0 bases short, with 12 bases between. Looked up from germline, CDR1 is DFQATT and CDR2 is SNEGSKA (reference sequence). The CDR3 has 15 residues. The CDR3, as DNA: TGCAGTGCTAGAGTGGAGGTACGATCTAACTATGGCTACACCTTC. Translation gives CSARVEVRSNYGYTF.

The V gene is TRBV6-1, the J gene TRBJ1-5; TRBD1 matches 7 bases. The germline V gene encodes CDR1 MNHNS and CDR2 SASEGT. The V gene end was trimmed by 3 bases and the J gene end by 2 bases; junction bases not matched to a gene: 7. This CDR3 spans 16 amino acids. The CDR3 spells CASSDYGTVGNQPQHF. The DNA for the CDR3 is TGTGCCAGCAGTGATTACGGGACAGTGGGCAATCAGCCCCAGCATTTT.

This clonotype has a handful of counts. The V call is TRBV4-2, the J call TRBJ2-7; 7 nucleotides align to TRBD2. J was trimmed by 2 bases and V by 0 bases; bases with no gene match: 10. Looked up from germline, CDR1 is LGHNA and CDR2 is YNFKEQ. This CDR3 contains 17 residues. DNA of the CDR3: TGTGCCAGCAGCCAAGATGTCCGGACTAGTAGGGCCTACGAGCAGTACTTC. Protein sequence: CASSQDVRTSRAYEQYF.

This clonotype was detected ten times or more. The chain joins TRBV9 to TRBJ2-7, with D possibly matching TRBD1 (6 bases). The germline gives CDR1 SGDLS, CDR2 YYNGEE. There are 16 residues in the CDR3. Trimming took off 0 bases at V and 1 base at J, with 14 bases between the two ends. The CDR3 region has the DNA TGTGCCAGCAGCGTAGGAATAGGAGGACAGTCCTACGAGCAGTACTTC. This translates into CASSVGIGGQSYEQYF.

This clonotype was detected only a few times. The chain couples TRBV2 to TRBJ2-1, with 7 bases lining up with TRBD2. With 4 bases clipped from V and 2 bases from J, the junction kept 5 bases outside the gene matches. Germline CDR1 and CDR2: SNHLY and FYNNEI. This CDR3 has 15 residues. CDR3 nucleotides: TGTGCCAGCAGTGGGACTGCGGGGGCCTACAATGAGCAGTTCTTC. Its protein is CASSGTAGAYNEQFF. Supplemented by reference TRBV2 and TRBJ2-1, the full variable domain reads EPEVTQTPSHQVTQMGQEVILRCVPISNHLYFYWYRQILGQKVEFLVSFYNNEISEKSEIFDDQFSVERPDGSNFTLKIRSTKLEDSAMYFCASSGTAGAYNEQFFGPGTRLTVL.

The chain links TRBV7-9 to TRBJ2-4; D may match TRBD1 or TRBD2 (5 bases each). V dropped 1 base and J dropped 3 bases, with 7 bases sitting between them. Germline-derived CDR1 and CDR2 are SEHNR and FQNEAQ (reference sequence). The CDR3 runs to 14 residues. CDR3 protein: CASSLGGNKNIQYF. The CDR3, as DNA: TGTGCCAGCAGCTTAGGGGGGAACAAAAACATTCAGTACTTC.

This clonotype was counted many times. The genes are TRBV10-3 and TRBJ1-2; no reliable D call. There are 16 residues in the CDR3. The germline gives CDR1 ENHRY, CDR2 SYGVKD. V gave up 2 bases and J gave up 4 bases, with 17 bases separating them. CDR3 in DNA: TGTGCCATCAGTGAGCCCCCTCCCGGGAGAGGCTATGGCTACACCTTC. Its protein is CAISEPPPGRGYGYTF.

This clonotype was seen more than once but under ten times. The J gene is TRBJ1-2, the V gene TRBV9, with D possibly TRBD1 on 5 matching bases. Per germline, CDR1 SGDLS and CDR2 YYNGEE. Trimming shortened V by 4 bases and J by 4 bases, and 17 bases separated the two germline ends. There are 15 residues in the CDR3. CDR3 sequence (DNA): TGTGCCAGCAGCCCCTCCTCCGGGACGGCCTATGGCTACACCTTC. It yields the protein CASSPSSGTAYGYTF.

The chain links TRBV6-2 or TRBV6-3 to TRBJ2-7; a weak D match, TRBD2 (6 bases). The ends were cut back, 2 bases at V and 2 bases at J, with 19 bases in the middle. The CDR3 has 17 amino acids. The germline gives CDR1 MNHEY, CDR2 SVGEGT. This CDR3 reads CASSYPKRRAGAYEQYF. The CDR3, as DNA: TGTGCCAGCAGTTACCCAAAAAGGAGGGCTGGAGCCTACGAGCAGTACTTC.

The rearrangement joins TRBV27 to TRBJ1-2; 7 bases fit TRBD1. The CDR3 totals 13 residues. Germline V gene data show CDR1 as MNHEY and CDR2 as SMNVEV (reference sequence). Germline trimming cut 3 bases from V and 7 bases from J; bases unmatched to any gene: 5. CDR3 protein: CASSFLQGGGYTF. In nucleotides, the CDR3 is TGTGCCAGCAGTTTCCTCCAGGGGGGTGGCTACACCTTC.

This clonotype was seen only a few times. The CDR3 DNA follows: TGTGCCAGCAGTTTGAGATGGGGAGGGGGCGAGGAGCAGTTCTTC. Translation: CASSLRWGGGEEQFF. This sequence joins TRBV12-3 or TRBV12-4 and TRBJ2-1; TRBD1 or TRBD2 may be the D gene (7 bases each). V lost 3 bases and J lost 10, with 19 bases in between. This CDR3 has 15 residues.

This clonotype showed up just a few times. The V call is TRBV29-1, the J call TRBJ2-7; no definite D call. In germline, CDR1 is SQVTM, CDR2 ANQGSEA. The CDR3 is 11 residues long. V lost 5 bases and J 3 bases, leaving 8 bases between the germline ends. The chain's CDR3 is CSVQGGYEQYF. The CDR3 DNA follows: TGCAGCGTTCAAGGCGGCTACGAGCAGTACTTC.

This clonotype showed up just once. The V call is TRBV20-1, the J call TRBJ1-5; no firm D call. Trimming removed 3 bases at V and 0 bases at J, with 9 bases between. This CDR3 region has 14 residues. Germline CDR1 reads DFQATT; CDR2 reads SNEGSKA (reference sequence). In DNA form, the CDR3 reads TGCAGTGCTAGTTCAGGAAATAGCAATCAGCCCCAGCATTTT. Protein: CSASSGNSNQPQHF.

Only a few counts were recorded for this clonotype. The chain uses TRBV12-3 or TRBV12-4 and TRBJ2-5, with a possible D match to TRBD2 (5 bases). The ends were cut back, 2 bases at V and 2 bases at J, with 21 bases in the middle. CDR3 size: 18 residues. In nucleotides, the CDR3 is TGTGCCAGCAGTTTAATTCTAAGAGGGCTGGTCCCACAAGAGACCCAGTACTTC. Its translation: CASSLILRGLVPQETQYF.

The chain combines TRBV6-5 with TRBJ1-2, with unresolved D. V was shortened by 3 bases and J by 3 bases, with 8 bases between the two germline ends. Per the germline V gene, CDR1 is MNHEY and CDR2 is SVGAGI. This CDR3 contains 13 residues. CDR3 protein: CASSYRQDYGYTF. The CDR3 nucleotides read TGTGCCAGCAGTTATCGGCAGGACTATGGCTACACCTTC.

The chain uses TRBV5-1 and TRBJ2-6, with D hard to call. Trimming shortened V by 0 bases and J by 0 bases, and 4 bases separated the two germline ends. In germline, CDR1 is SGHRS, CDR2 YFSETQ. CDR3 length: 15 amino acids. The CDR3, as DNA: TGCGCCAGCAGCTTGGTAGCCTCTGGGGCCAACGTCCTGACTTTC. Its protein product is CASSLVASGANVLTF.

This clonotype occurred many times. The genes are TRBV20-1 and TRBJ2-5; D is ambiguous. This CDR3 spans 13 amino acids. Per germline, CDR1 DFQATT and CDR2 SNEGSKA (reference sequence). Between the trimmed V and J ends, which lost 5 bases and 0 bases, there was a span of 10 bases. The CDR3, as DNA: TGCAGTGCTTCTGAGTGGTACCAAGAGACCCAGTACTTC. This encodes CSASEWYQETQYF.

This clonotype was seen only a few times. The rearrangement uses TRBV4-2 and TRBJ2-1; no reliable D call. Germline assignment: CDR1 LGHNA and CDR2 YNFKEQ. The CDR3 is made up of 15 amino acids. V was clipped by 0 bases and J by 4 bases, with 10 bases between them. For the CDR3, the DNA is TGTGCCAGCAGCCAAGAGGCCAATCCGTACAATGAGCAGTTCTTC. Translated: CASSQEANPYNEQFF.

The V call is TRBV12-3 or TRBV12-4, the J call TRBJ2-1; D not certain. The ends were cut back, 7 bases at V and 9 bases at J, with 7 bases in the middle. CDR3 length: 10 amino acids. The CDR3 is CASTRAEQFF. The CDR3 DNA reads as TGTGCCAGCACTCGAGCTGAGCAGTTCTTC.

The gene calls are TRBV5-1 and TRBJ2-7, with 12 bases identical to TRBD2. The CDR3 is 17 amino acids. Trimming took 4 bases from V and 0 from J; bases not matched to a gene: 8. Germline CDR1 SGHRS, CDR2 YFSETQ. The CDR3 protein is CASSVLPGLAGSYEQYF. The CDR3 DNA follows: TGCGCCAGCAGCGTCCTGCCGGGACTAGCGGGCTCCTACGAGCAGTACTTC.